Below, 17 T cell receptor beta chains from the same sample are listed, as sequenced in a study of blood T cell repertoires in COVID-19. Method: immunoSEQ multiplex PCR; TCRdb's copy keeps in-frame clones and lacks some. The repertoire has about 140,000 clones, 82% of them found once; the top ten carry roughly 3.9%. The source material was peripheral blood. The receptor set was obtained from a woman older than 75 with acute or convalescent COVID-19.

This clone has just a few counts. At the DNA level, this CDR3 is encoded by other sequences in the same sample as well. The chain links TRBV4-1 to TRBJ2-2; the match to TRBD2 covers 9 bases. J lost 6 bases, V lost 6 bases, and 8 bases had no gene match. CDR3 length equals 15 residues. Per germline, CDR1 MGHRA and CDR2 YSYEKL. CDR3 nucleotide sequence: TGCGCCAGCAGGCACGGTGGCGGGAGGGCCGGGGAGCTGTTTTTT. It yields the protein CASRHGGGRAGELFF.

The CDR3 spells CASSAPRGSEAFF. CDR3 coding DNA: TGTGCCAGCAGCGCCCCGAGGGGGAGTGAAGCTTTCTTT. The chain uses TRBV7-9 and TRBJ1-1; D is possibly TRBD1 (6 bases). Germline lookup yields CDR1 SEHNR and CDR2 FQNEAQ (reference sequence). The V and J ends lost 5 bases and 7 bases respectively, with 14 bases between them. This CDR3 contains 13 residues.

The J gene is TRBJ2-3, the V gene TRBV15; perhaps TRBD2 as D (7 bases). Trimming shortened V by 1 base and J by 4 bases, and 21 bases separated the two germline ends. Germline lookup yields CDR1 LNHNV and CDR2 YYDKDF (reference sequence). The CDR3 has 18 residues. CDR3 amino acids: CATSRGEGGRLIADTQYF. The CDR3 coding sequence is TGTGCCACCAGCAGAGGGGAGGGGGGGCGATTAATCGCAGATACGCAGTATTTT. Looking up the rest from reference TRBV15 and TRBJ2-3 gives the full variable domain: DAMVIQNPRYQVTQFGKPVTLSCSQTLNHNVMYWYQQKSSQAPKLLFHYYDKDFNNEADTPDNFQSRRPNTSFCFLDIRSPGLGDTAMYLCATSRGEGGRLIADTQYFGPGTRLTVL.

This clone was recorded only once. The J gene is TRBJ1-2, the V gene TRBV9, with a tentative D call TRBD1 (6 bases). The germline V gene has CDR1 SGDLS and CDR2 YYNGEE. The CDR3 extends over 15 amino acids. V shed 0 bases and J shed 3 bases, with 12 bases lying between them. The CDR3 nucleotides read TGTGCCAGCAGCGTAGCAGGGGCGAGGGACTATGGCTACACCTTC. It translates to CASSVAGARDYGYTF.

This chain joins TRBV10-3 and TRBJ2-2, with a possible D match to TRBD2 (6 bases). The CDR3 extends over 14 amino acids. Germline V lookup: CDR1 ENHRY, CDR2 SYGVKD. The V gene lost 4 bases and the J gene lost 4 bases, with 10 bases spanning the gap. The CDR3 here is CAISALGGTGELFF. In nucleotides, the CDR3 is TGTGCCATCAGTGCTCTGGGGGGCACCGGGGAGCTGTTTTTT.

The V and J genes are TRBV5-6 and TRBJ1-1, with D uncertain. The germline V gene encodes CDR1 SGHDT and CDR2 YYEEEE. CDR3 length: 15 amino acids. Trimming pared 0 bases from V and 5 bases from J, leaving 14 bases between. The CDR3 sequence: CASSLAPGRGTEAFF. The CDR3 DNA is TGTGCCAGCAGCTTGGCCCCGGGTCGGGGAACTGAAGCTTTCTTT.

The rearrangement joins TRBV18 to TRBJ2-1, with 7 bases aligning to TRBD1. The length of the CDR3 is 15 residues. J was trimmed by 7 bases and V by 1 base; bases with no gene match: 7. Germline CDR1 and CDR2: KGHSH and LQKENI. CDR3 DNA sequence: TGTGCCAGCTCACCACAACAGGGGCGTTATAATGAGCAGTTCTTC. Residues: CASSPQQGRYNEQFF.

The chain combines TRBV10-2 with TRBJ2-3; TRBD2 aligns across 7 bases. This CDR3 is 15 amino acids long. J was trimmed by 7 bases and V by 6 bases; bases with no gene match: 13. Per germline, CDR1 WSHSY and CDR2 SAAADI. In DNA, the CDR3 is TGCGCCAGCAGCCTAGTTGCGGGGGAGAAATATACGCAGTATTTT. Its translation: CASSLVAGEKYTQYF.

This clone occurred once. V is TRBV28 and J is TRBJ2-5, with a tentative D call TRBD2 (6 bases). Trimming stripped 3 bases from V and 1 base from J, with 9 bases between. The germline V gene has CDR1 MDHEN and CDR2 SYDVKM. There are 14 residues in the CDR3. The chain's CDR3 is CASSLGTFQETQYF. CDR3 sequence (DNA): TGTGCCAGCAGTTTGGGGACTTTCCAAGAGACCCAGTACTTC.

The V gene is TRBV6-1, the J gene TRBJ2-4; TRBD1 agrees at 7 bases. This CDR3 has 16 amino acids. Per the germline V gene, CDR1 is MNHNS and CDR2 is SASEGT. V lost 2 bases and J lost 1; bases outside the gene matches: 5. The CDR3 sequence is CASSELTGEAKNIQYF. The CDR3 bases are TGTGCCAGCAGTGAATTAACAGGGGAGGCCAAAAACATTCAGTACTTC.

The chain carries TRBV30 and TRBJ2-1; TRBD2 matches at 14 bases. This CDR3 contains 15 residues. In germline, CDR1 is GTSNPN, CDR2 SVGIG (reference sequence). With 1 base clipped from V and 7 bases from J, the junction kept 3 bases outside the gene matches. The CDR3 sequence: CAWSAGLAGENEQFF. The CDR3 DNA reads TGTGCCTGGAGTGCGGGACTAGCGGGAGAAAATGAGCAGTTCTTC. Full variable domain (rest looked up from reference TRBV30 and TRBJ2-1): SQTIHQWPATLVQPVGSPLSLECTVEGTSNPNLYWYRQAAGRGLQLLFYSVGIGQISSEVPQNLSASRPQDRQFILSSKKLLLSDSGFYLCAWSAGLAGENEQFFGPGTRLTVL.

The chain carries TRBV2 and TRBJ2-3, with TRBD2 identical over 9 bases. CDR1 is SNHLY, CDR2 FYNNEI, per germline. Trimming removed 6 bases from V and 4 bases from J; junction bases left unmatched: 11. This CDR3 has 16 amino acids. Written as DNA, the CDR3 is TGTGCCAGCAGGGTTGCGCGGGGGGGCGTGGCAGATACGCAGTATTTT. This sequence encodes CASRVARGGVADTQYF.

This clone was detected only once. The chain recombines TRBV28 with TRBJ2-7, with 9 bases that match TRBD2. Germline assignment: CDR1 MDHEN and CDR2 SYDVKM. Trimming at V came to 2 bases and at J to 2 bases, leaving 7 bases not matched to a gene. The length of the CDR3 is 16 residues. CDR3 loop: CASSLALAGPTYEQYF. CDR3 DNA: TGTGCCAGCAGTTTAGCCCTAGCGGGGCCCACCTACGAGCAGTACTTC.

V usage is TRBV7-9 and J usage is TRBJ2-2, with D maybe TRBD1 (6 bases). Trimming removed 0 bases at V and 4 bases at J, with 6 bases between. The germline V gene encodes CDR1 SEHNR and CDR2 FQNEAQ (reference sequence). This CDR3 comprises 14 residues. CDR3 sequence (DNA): TGTGCCAGCAGCTTAGCAGGGGGCACCGGGGAGCTGTTTTTT. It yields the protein CASSLAGGTGELFF. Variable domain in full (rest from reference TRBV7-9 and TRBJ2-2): DTGVSQNPRHKITKRGQNVTFRCDPISEHNRLYWYRQTLGQGPEFLTYFQNEAQLEKSRLLSDRFSAERPKGSFSTLEIQRTEQGDSAMYLCASSLAGGTGELFFGEGSRLTVL.

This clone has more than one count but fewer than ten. CDR3 residues: CASSRETQYF. CDR3 DNA: TGTGCCAGCTCCAGGGAGACCCAGTACTTC. The chain links TRBV28 to TRBJ2-5; D is unresolved. CDR1 MDHEN and CDR2 SYDVKM come from the germline V gene. This CDR3 has 10 residues. The V gene lost 8 bases and the J gene lost 5 bases, with 6 bases spanning the gap.

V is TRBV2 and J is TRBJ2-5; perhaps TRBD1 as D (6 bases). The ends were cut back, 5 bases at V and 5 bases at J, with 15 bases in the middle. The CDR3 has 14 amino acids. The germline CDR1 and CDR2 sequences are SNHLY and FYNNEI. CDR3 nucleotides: TGTGCCAGCAGTCCGCAGCCAGGGGCCGAGACCCAGTACTTC. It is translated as CASSPQPGAETQYF.

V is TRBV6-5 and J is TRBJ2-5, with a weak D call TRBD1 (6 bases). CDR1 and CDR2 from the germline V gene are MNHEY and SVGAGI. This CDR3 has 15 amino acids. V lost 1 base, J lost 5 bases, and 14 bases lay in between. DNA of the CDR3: TGTGCCAGCAGTTACTTAGGACAGAGGCAGGAGACCCAGTACTTC. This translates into CASSYLGQRQETQYF.